A selection of T cell receptor beta chains follows, all from one sample in a study of T cell repertoires in cytomegalovirus infection. TCRdb itself ran the reads through MiXCR, one entry per CDR3 protein. The profile shows approximately 750,000 distinct CDR3 sequences, 35% to 45% of them singletons. Sequencing was carried out using PBMCs. The receptors derive from a human donor in good health (CMV status not recorded). Some clones in this sample may be carry-over from other donors' samples. CDR3s leave out the opening cysteine and the closing phenylalanine or tryptophan.

TRBJ1-1,TRBV19,ASGQFPGAF
TRBJ1-1,TRBV5-1,ASSLMRDTEAF
TRBJ2-3,TRBV9,ASSVKGGTDTQY
TRBJ1-6,TRBV28,ASSLTVYNSPLH
TRBJ2-2,TRBV29-1,SVTARVPGELF
TRBJ2-7,TRBV7-2,ASSLRRWTSGRSSYEQY
TRBJ1-3,TRBV10-3,AISGTGVGNTIY
TRBJ2-3,TRBV7-2,ASSYLGQNTDTQY
TRBJ2-3,TRBV29-1,SVDGRGTDTQY
TRBJ1-1,TRBV20-1,SWETSLDTEAC
TRBJ2-2,TRBV7-8,ASIPRRGGNTGELF
TRBJ2-1,TRBV19,ASSTAGARDEQF
TRBJ2-1,TRBV20-1,SARSYQDSSYNEQF
TRBJ2-7,TRBV4-1,ASSQVSRGPPYEQY
TRBJ1-5,TRBV6-5,ASSLGGDRSNQPQH
TRBJ2-7,TRBV5-5,ASSFTFGGDYEQY
TRBJ2-2,TRBV19,ASKNLANTGELF
TRBJ1-1,TRBV7-3,ASSSAGWVAF
TRBJ2-1,TRBV6-1,ASSGGLAGGPHFGIDEQF
TRBJ2-3,TRBV2,ASRGNIAGATDTQY
TRBJ2-3,TRBV7-2,ASSLVGGWGTDTQY
TRBJ2-7,TRBV28,ASDPGALSSYEQY
TRBJ1-3,TRBV14,ASSQLGTSKGNTIY
TRBJ1-2,TRBV6-5,ASSYSGTARWYGYT
TRBJ1-5,TRBV5-6,ASSLGSVDQPQH
TRBJ2-7,TRBV7-9,ASSPPLLNEQY
TRBJ1-4,TRBV4-1,ASSQGSGMKGEKLF
TRBJ2-2,TRBV20-1,SARDPSGRAAGELF
TRBJ2-7,TRBV12-3/TRBV12-4,ARSLARDGDEQS
TRBJ2-7,TRBV24-1,ATSDGTMLEQY
TRBJ2-3,TRBV20-1,SASQGADTQY
TRBJ2-3,TRBV30,AWSELAGELDTQY
TRBJ2-3,TRBV19,ASSIGSLRVLRDLDTQY
TRBJ2-1,TRBV2,ASGRYNEQF
TRBJ2-2,TRBV20-1,SSRSGRANTGELF
TRBJ2-1,TRBV20-1,SAPVSRDRGKVSEQF
TRBJ2-2,TRBV5-6,ASSAGGAGELF
TRBJ2-7,TRBV5-1,ASSLAAGTGSNEQY
TRBJ1-4,TRBV9,ASSAGQGDEKLF
TRBJ2-5,TRBV6-5,ASSRPWLQETQY
TRBJ2-2,TRBV7-9,ACLLRGQNTGELF
TRBJ1-1,TRBV4-2,ASSRQGEGAGAEAF
TRBJ1-3,TRBV4-2,ASSQEGPGANSGNTIY
TRBJ1-4,TRBV7-2,ASREGAYENEKLF
TRBJ1-4,TRBV20-1,SARDRQGSSTNEKLF
TRBJ1-4,TRBV6-1,ASRWEKLF
TRBJ1-3,TRBV10-3,AISAGAGNTIY
TRBJ2-2,TRBV15,ATSRDPGRTGELF
TRBJ2-3,TRBV7-2,ASSPDRTDTQY
TRBJ2-7,TRBV15,ATSRAGDFYEQY
TRBJ2-7,TRBV4-1,ASSPISPRDGSSYEQY
TRBJ2-3,TRBV7-8,ASSLRPTRTSGSLNTQY
TRBJ1-2,TRBV19,ASSIAGTGPSYGYT
TRBJ2-3,TRBV7-2,ASSSVAGGPVTQY
TRBJ1-2,TRBV7-2,ASSVYGYGYT
TRBJ2-7,TRBV20-1,SARTSGSYEQY
TRBJ1-3,TRBV6-8,ASNSRSGNTIY
TRBJ2-3,TRBV24-1,ATSERAPDTQY
TRBJ1-5,TRBV6-8,ANRRTGYQPQH